This TCR beta chain was identified during a study of T cells in Graves' hyperthyroidism and ophthalmopathy. The TCR beta CDR3 regions underwent amplification using RNA transcripts as the source. First-round RT-PCR of the TCR CDR3 relied on the HTBI primer set. TCRdb redid the calling of the multiplex PCR reads with MiXCR, one entry per CDR3 protein. The repertoire holds approximately 400,000 distinct CDR3 sequences, with approximately 14% as singletons. The blood sample was taken at first hyperthyroidism diagnosis, before any ophthalmopathy symptoms. J lost 5 bases, V lost 4 bases, and 5 bases had no gene match. The CDR3 has 13 residues. Germline CDR1 and CDR2: SGHRS and YFSETQ. This clonotype was seen ten or more times.

This sequence joins TRBV5-1 and TRBJ1-1, with 7 positions matching TRBD1. Sequenced material: blood. The clonotype originates from a woman aged 18 to 35 with Graves' hyperthyroidism that later progressed to Graves' ophthalmopathy. CDR3 sequence reads: CASSAETGTEAFF. Written as DNA, the CDR3 is TGCGCCAGCAGCGCCGAGACAGGGACTGAAGCTTTCTTT.